Included here is one T cell receptor (beta chain) sequence, with context. The antigen it recognizes is unknown. No base qualities exist here, and no much larger clone lies one base off it. This specimen belongs to a study of blood T cell repertoires in COVID-19 (TCRdb year 2020). For the wider study: Samples from collaborators originated in the United States, Italy and Spain and spanned both the acute and convalescent phases of COVID-19. The material from the prospective study consisted of cDNA or gDNA derived from T cells, B-cell-depleted T cells, or PBMCs. Subjects who had been exposed to COVID-19, were actively infected with it, or had recovered from it provided the deeply sampled blood TCRbeta repertoires that made up the dataset. The repertoires were released in a freely available public database intended as a resource for research on the immune response to SARS-CoV-2. The samples were drawn from two sources: the first 160 participants of the ongoing ImmuneRACE study, and 1,254 subjects contributed by 6 global collaborators. The sample metadata nearly always contained a de-identified subject ID, COVID-19 status, age in years and sex. HLA class I and class II types, where available, came from metadata supplied by the sample provider rather than from assay-based typing.

The immunoSEQ Assay, a bias-controlled multiplex PCR, was used to amplify TCRbeta CDR3 regions from genomic DNA. Per the original workflow: Within the assay, amplification of reference gene primers was used to estimate how many nucleated cells each sample contained. To quantify the absolute abundance of each unique TCRbeta CDR3 rearrangement, sequence reads were collapsed and filtered. For each sample, productive Simpson clonality was calculated as the square root of Simpson's diversity index across productive rearrangements. TCRdb holds this immuneACCESS table with in-frame rearrangements only. Some clones are missing; in checked studies, unresolved V genes explain under half, and the rest has no known cause. V and J calls and clone size are given by that table; D and trimming were obtained from the DNA. The sample table shows about 12,000 clones, and around 80% are seen once. About a third of the sample is in the top ten clones.

Overall results and qualifications from the work: The quantity of clinical and demographic metadata differed by source and by participant and was supplied without curation.

The collaborating institutions used their own protocols to collect whole blood in K2EDTA tubes. For TCRbeta analysis, collaborator samples were shipped as frozen whole blood, as isolated PBMCs, or as DNA extracted from either sample type. Here V drops 4 bases and J drops 7 bases, and the junction holds 7 bases not matched to any gene. CDR1 and CDR2 are drawn from the germline V gene: LGHNA, YNFKEQ. The CDR3, from cysteine to phenylalanine, totals 15 residues. Only the CDR3 DNA is retained, 45 bases long and in frame from the first base. The chain is made from TRBV4-2 and TRBJ2-5; a stretch of 12 junction bases matches TRBD2. This TCR came from a human donor in a cohort sampled during active COVID-19. Sequencing input: peripheral blood. The CDR3 here reads CASSPLLAGGPTQYF. The base sequence is TGTGCCAGCAGCCCACTACTAGCGGGGGGTCCGACCCAGTACTTC.